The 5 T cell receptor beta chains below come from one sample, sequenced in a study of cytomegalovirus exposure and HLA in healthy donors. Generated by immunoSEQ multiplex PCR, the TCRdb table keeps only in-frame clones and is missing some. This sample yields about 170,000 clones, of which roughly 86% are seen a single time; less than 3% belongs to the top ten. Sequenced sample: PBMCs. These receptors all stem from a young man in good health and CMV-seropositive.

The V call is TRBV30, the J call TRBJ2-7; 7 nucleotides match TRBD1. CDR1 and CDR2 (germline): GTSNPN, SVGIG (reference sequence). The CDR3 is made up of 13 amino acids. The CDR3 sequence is CAEIYDRAYEQYF. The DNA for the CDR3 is TGTGCGGAGATCTACGACAGGGCCTACGAGCAGTACTTC.

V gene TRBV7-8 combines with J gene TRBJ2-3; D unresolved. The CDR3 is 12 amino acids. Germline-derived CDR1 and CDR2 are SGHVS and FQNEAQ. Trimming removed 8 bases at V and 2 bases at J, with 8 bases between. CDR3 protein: CASSHYTDTQYF. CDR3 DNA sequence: TGTGCCAGCTCCCACTACACAGATACGCAGTATTTT.

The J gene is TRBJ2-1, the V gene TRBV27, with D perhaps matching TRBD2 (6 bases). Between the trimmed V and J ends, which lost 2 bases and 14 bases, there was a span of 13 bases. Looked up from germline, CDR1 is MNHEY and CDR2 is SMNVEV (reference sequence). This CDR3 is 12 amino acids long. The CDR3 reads CASSLVGGMEFF. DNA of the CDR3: TGTGCCAGCAGTTTAGTCGGCGGGATGGAGTTCTTC.

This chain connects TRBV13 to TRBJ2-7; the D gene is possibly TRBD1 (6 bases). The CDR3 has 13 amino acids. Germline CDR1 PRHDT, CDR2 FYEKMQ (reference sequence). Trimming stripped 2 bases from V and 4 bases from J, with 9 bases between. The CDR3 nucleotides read TGTGCCAGCAGCTTAATGGGGGCTTACGAGCAGTACTTC. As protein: CASSLMGAYEQYF.

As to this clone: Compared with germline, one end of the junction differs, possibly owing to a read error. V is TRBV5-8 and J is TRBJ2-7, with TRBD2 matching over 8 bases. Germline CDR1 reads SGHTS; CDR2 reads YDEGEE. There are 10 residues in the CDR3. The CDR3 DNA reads TGTGCCAGCAGCGGACTAGCCGGGGACTTC. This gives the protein CASSGLAGDF.